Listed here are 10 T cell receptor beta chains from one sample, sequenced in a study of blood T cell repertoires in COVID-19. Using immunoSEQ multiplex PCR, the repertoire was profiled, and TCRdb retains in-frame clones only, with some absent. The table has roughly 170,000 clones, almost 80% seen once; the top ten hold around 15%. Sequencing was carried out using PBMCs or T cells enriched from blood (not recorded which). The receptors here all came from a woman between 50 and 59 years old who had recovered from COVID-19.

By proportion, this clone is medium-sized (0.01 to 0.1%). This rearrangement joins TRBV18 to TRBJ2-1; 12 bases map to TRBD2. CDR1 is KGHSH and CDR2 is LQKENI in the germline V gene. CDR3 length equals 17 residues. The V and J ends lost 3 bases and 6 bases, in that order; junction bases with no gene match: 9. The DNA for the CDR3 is TGTGCCAGCTCACCGCCGACCTCTAGCGGGAGGGCCAATGAGCAGTTCTTC. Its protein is CASSPPTSSGRANEQFF.

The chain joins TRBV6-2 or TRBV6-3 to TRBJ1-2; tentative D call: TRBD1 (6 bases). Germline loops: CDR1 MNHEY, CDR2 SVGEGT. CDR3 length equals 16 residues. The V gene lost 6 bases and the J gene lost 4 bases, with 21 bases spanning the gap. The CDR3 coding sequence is TGTGCCAGCAGCTCCCCCCCGGGGGGGGCGATCTATGGCTACACCTTC. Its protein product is CASSSPPGGAIYGYTF.

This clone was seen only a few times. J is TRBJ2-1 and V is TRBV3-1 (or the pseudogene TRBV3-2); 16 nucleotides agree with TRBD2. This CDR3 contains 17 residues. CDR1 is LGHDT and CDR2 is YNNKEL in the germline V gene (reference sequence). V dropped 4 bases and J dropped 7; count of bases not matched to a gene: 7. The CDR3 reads CASSLGLAGGPGNEQFF. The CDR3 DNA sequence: TGTGCCAGCAGCCTGGGACTAGCGGGAGGGCCGGGGAATGAGCAGTTCTTC.

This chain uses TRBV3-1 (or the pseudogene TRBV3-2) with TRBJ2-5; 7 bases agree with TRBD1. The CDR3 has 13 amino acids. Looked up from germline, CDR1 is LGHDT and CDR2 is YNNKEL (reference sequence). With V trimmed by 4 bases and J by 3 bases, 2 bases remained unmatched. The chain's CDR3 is CASSRGQKETQYF. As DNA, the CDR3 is TGTGCCAGCAGCCGGGGACAGAAAGAGACCCAGTACTTC.

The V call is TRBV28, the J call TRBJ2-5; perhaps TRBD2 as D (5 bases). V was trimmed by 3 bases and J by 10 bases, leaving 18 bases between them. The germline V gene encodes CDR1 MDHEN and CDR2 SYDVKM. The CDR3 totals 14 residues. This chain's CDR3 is CASSFSGSGNDQYF. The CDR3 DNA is TGTGCCAGCAGTTTTAGTGGGTCCGGGAACGACCAGTACTTC.

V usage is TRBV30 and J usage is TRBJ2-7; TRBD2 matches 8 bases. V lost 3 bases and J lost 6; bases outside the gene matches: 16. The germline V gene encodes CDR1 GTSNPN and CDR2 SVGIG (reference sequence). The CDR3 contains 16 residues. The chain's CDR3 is CAWSHLGLADPGEQYF. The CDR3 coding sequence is TGTGCCTGGAGCCATTTAGGACTAGCCGACCCTGGCGAGCAGTACTTC. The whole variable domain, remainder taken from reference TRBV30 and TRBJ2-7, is SQTIHQWPATLVQPVGSPLSLECTVEGTSNPNLYWYRQAAGRGLQLLFYSVGIGQISSEVPQNLSASRPQDRQFILSSKKLLLSDSGFYLCAWSHLGLADPGEQYFGPGTRLTVT.

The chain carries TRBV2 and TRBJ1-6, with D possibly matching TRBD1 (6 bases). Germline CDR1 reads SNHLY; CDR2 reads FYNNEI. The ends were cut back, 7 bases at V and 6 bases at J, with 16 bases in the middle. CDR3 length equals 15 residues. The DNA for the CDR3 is TGTGCCAGCACGACTCAGGGGACGGGTAATTCACCCCTCCACTTT. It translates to CASTTQGTGNSPLHF.

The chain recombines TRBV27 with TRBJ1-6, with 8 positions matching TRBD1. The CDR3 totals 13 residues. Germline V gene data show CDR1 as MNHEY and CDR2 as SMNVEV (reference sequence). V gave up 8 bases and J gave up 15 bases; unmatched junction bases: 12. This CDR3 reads CASATGDHRRLHF. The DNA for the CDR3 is TGTGCCAGCGCGACAGGGGACCACAGGCGCCTCCACTTT.

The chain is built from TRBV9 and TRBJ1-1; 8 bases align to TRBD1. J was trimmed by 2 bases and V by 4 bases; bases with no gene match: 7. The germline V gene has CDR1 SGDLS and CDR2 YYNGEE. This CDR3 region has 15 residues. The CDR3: CASSPLGQGNTEAFF. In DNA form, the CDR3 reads TGTGCCAGCAGCCCACTTGGACAGGGTAACACTGAAGCTTTCTTT.

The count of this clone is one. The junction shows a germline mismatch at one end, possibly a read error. CDR3 nucleotide sequence: TGTGCCAGCAACCAAAAACAGGGAGCGGGAGATGGCTACACCTTC. This gives the protein CASNQKQGAGDGYTF. This sequence joins TRBV4-2 and TRBJ1-2; TRBD1 is a possible D gene (6 bases). Germline CDR1 and CDR2: LGHNA and YNFKEQ. The CDR3 has 15 amino acids.